This T cell receptor (beta chain) appears in the sequencing data of a study of technical replicates of blood from a few donors (dated 2017 in TCRdb). Based on the germline V gene, the CDR1 and CDR2 sequences are SGHRS and YFSETQ. Cut back by 5 bases and 3 bases, the V and J ends lie 6 bases apart. CDR3 length: 11 amino acids, cysteine to phenylalanine. The CDR3 DNA has 33 bases and is translated from base 1. As regards this clone: The clone's antigen remains unknown. Per-base qualities were not stored, and no clone one base away is much larger.

Library preparation employed the immunoSEQ multiplex PCR assay. The clones in this table, taken by TCRdb from immuneACCESS, are in-frame only. Not every clone is retained; where verified, under half of the shortfall comes from an unresolved V gene, and the cause of the rest is unknown. For this sample the table gives tens of thousands of clones, of which about 91% were detected only once. The ten largest clones take up under 0.5% of the sample. This TCR was sampled from a human donor in good health. The sequence joins TRBV5-1 to TRBJ2-7; perhaps TRBD1 is the D gene, with 5 bases matching. Sequences were obtained from T cells isolated from PBMCs. The DNA sequence is TGCGCCAGCAGACAGGTCTACGAGCAGTACTTC. It translates as CASRQVYEQYF.